Below are 26 T cell receptor beta chains sequenced from a single sample in a study of human T cells and chemical hapten exposure. TCRdb redid the calling of the RACE reads with MiXCR, one entry per CDR3 protein. The sample consists of under 70,000 distinct CDR3 sequences, around 11% of them appearing once. Indicated time point: pre-sensitization, week 0. Treatment reported: therapeutic diphenylcyclopropenone sensitization with weekly scalp DPC. The input for sequencing was whole blood, taken in connection with sensitization to the hapten diphenylcyclopropenone (DPC). The receptors derive from a woman between 35 and 50 years old with alopecia areata. Some clones in this sample may be carry-over from other donors' samples.

This clonotype occurred many times. The gene calls are TRBV3-1 and TRBJ1-1; D is unresolved. Germline CDR1 LGHDT, CDR2 YNNKEL (reference sequence). Between the trimmed V and J ends, which lost 2 bases and 0 bases, there was a span of 7 bases. This CDR3 has 14 amino acids. The CDR3 DNA reads as TGTGCCAGCAGCCAAATTCAGATGAACACTGAAGCTTTCTTT. It is translated as CASSQIQMNTEAFF.

At least ten counts were recorded for this clonotype. The chain is built from TRBV20-1 and TRBJ2-6; either TRBD1 or TRBD2 may supply D (5 bases each). The CDR3 has 19 amino acids. V lost 8 bases and J 1 base, leaving 27 bases between the germline ends. Germline V lookup: CDR1 DFQATT, CDR2 SNEGSKA (reference sequence). Here the CDR3 DNA reads TGCAGTCCCCACGGCGGCCCGGGGACGGTCGGTTCTGGGGCCAACGTCCTGACTTTC. Translated, it gives CSPHGGPGTVGSGANVLTF.

Concerning this clonotype itself: A much larger clone sits a single nucleotide away, making a read error possible. This chain links TRBV5-5 with TRBJ2-7; 9 bases agree with TRBD1. Germline V gene sequence: CDR1 SGHKS, CDR2 YYEKEE (reference sequence). V trimming: 1 base; J trimming: 2 bases; junction bases outside the gene matches: 7. The CDR3 length is 16 residues. As DNA, the CDR3 is TGTGCCAGCAGCTTGACAGGACAGGGGCTCCCCTACGAGCAGTACTTC. This gives the protein CASSLTGQGLPYEQYF.

This clonotype was seen only once. This chain links TRBV4-1 with TRBJ1-1; D is unclear. Germline lookup yields CDR1 MGHRA and CDR2 YSYEKL. The CDR3 consists of 13 residues. The germline V and J ends were trimmed by 1 base and 4 bases, with 7 bases remaining between them. The CDR3 is CASSQVVATEAFF. DNA of the CDR3: TGCGCCAGCAGCCAAGTTGTGGCCACTGAAGCTTTCTTT.

This clonotype has at least ten counts. This chain links TRBV12-3 or TRBV12-4 with TRBJ2-2; no clear D gene. V shed 2 bases and J shed 9 bases, with 7 bases lying between them. The CDR3 totals 12 residues. The CDR3, as DNA: TGTGCCAGCAGTTTAAGGGCTCGGGAGCTGTTTTTT. Protein product: CASSLRARELFF.

This chain connects TRBV28 to TRBJ2-5, with D possibly TRBD1 on 5 matching bases. The germline V gene encodes CDR1 MDHEN and CDR2 SYDVKM. Trimming took off 6 bases at V and 4 bases at J, with 15 bases between the two ends. The CDR3 length is 14 residues. The CDR3 reads CASRGPPALETQYF. CDR3 coding DNA: TGTGCCAGCAGGGGGCCCCCCGCCCTAGAGACCCAGTACTTC.

This clonotype was detected many times. The chain links TRBV20-1 to TRBJ2-7; D gene ambiguous. Germline CDR1 reads DFQATT; CDR2 reads SNEGSKA (reference sequence). The CDR3 runs to 12 residues. CDR3 bases: TGCAGCCATCTAGGAGATACCTACGAGCAGTACTTC. It yields the protein CSHLGDTYEQYF.

The chain couples TRBV12-3 or TRBV12-4 to TRBJ2-4; maybe TRBD2 (6 bases). The CDR3 loop spans 13 amino acids. V lost 6 bases and J lost 8, with 14 bases in between. The CDR3: CASSAGRSDIQYF. The DNA for the CDR3 is TGTGCCAGCAGCGCCGGGAGATCGGACATTCAGTACTTC.

This clonotype was recorded a few times. The J gene is TRBJ2-1, the V gene TRBV11-2; D gene unclear. Trimming took 1 base from V and 2 from J, leaving 12 bases between them. The length of the CDR3 is 16 residues. Germline V gene data show CDR1 as SGHAT and CDR2 as FQNNGV. DNA for the CDR3: TGTGCCAGCAGCTTAGCCCTCGACCCTGCCTACAATGAGCAGTTCTTC. Amino acids: CASSLALDPAYNEQFF.

This clonotype was seen ten or more times. V and J are TRBV10-3 and TRBJ2-7, with 8 bases matching TRBD1. CDR3 length equals 15 residues. Germline trimming cut 3 bases from V and 7 bases from J; bases unmatched to any gene: 11. The V gene's germline CDR1 is ENHRY and CDR2 SYGVKD. CDR3: CAISDPRQGRNEQYF. CDR3 nucleotides: TGTGCCATCAGTGACCCCCGACAGGGGCGGAATGAGCAGTACTTC.

At least ten counts were recorded for this clonotype. The chain recombines TRBV11-2 with TRBJ2-5; D might be TRBD1 or TRBD2, each matching 5 bases. Trimming left V 0 bases short and J 1 base short, with 12 bases between. The CDR3 has 16 amino acids. The germline V gene encodes CDR1 SGHAT and CDR2 FQNNGV. The CDR3 DNA sequence: TGTGCCAGCAGCTTAGAGGCAGTTGGGGGCCAAGAGACCCAGTACTTC. This gives the protein CASSLEAVGGQETQYF.

Only a few counts were recorded for this clonotype. This chain links TRBV11-2 with TRBJ2-3, with D possibly TRBD2 on 5 matching bases. The CDR3 spans 15 residues. Per the germline V gene, CDR1 is SGHAT and CDR2 is FQNNGV. Trimming removed 4 bases from V and 2 bases from J, with 13 bases in between. The CDR3 DNA is TGTGCCAGCAGCTCCCCCACTAGGGCCACAGATACGCAGTATTTT. Translation: CASSSPTRATDTQYF.

Note on this clonotype: Compared with germline, one end of the junction differs, possibly owing to a read error. The rearrangement joins TRBV7-2 to TRBJ2-3; 12 nucleotides match TRBD2. The CDR3 length is 15 residues. Looked up from germline, CDR1 is SGHTA and CDR2 is FQGNSA. This CDR3 is CASSLAGGYTDTQYF. CDR3 DNA: TGTGCCAGCAGCCTAGCGGGGGGGTACACAGATACGCAGTATTTT. The full variable domain, in which reference TRBV7-2 and TRBJ2-3 provide the parts outside the CDR3, is GAGVSQSPSNKVTEKGKDVELRCDPISGHTALYWYRQSLGQGLEFLIYFQGNSAPDKSGLPSDRFSAERTGGSVSTLTIQRTQQEDSAVYLCASSLAGGYTDTQYFGPGTRLTVL.

This clonotype came up many times. The chain uses TRBV12-3 or TRBV12-4 and TRBJ1-6; maybe TRBD1 (6 bases). The CDR3 sequence is 13 residues long. V dropped 6 bases and J dropped 7 bases, with 10 bases sitting between them. The CDR3 DNA reads as TGTGCCAGCAGCCCCCAGGGGAATTCACCCCTCCACTTT. Translating gives CASSPQGNSPLHF.

Regarding this clonotype: This clone may be a read error of a much larger clone one base away. The rearrangement uses TRBV7-9 and TRBJ1-1, with 7 bases matching TRBD1. CDR1 and CDR2 (germline): SEHNR, FQNEAQ (reference sequence). CDR3 length equals 13 residues. The CDR3 reads CTSRPTGMSGAFF. CDR3 in DNA: TGTACCAGCAGGCCGACAGGGATGAGTGGGGCTTTCTTT. The variable domain in full, completed from reference TRBV7-9 and TRBJ1-1, reads DTGVSQNPRHKITKRGQNVTFRCDPISEHNRLYWYRQTLGQGPEFLTYFQNEAQLEKSRLLSDRFSAERPKGSFSTLEIQRTEQGDSAMYLCTSRPTGMSGAFFGQGTRLTVV.

There are many counts of this clonotype. The gene calls are TRBV6-2 or TRBV6-3 and TRBJ1-3; weak D call: TRBD1 (5 bases). The CDR3 has 16 amino acids. CDR1 MNHEY and CDR2 SVGEGT come from the germline V gene. The V and J ends lost 5 bases and 4 bases respectively, with 18 bases between them. CDR3 DNA sequence: TGTGCCAGCAGTCAACAGGATCCGGTACTCGGAAACACCATATATTTT. Translation: CASSQQDPVLGNTIYF.

The chain couples TRBV11-3 to TRBJ2-2; maybe TRBD2 (6 bases). Between the trimmed V and J ends, which lost 5 bases and 5 bases, there was a span of 15 bases. The CDR3 totals 15 residues. Germline CDR1 SGHNT, CDR2 YENEEA. The DNA for the CDR3 is TGTGCCAGCAGCCCTCTGGGGGGAGTTACCGGGGAGCTGTTTTTT. The encoded protein is CASSPLGGVTGELFF.

In the case of this clonotype: One end of the junction fails to match germline, which may point to a read error. The chain combines TRBV6-2 or TRBV6-3 with TRBJ2-5; unclear D gene. The CDR3 length is 12 residues. The germline gives CDR1 MNHEY, CDR2 SVGEGT. In nucleotides, the CDR3 is TGTACCAGCAGCCAGACCTCAGAGACCCAGTACTTC. Protein: CTSSQTSETQYF.

This clonotype has at least ten counts. The rearrangement links TRBV7-2 to TRBJ1-2; D ambiguous. Trimming left V 4 bases short and J 5 bases short, with 8 bases between. Germline assignment: CDR1 SGHTA and CDR2 FQGNSA. The CDR3 is 12 residues long. DNA for the CDR3: TGTGCCAGCAGCTCCGACGGGTATGGCTACACCTTC. Protein sequence: CASSSDGYGYTF.

This clonotype was seen only a few times. V usage is TRBV20-1 and J usage is TRBJ1-5; no reliable D call. Trimming took 4 bases from V and 7 from J, leaving 14 bases between them. Germline CDR1 DFQATT, CDR2 SNEGSKA (reference sequence). The CDR3 totals 13 residues. In nucleotides, the CDR3 is TGCAGTGCTAACCGGGGAGTACAACAGCCCCAGCATTTT. Amino acid sequence: CSANRGVQQPQHF.

This rearrangement joins TRBV28 to TRBJ2-7, with TRBD2 as a possible D gene (8 bases). The CDR3 runs 16 residues. V lost 7 bases, J lost 4 bases, and 23 bases lay in between. Germline V gene lookup returns CDR1 MDHEN and CDR2 SYDVKM. The CDR3 spells CASTVGGSGSTYEQYF. In DNA form, the CDR3 reads TGTGCCAGCACCGTAGGGGGCAGCGGGAGTACGTACGAGCAGTACTTC.

This clonotype was detected only a few times. In DNA form, the CDR3 reads TGTGCCAGCAGTTGGTCAGGGGCCGGGAACACTGAAGCTTTCTTT. Protein: CASSWSGAGNTEAFF. V usage is TRBV6-2 or TRBV6-3 and J usage is TRBJ1-1, with a possible D match to TRBD1 (6 bases). The V gene lost 4 bases and the J gene lost 1 base, with 13 bases spanning the gap. The CDR3 totals 15 residues. The germline gives CDR1 MNHEY, CDR2 SVGEGT.

This clonotype came up a few times. The chain employs TRBV29-1 and TRBJ2-3; a possible D gene is TRBD2 (7 bases). Trimming cost V 4 bases and J 1 base, with 12 bases left between them. The CDR3 contains 14 residues. CDR1 SQVTM and CDR2 ANQGSEA come from the germline V gene. The CDR3 bases are TGCAGCGTTGCGGGGGGCTTAGGCACAGATACGCAGTATTTT. Translating it yields CSVAGGLGTDTQYF.

This clonotype was seen ten or more times. The genes are TRBV23-1 and TRBJ1-6, with D perhaps matching TRBD1 (5 bases). TRBV23-1 is recorded as an ORF, its role being uncertain. This CDR3 has 19 residues. Trimming stripped 0 bases from V and 0 bases from J, with 15 bases between. The CDR3 spells CASSQSFMSGSSYNSPLHF. The CDR3, as DNA: TGCGCCAGCAGTCAATCGTTTATGTCAGGGAGCTCCTATAATTCACCCCTCCACTTT.

Many counts were recorded for this clonotype. This chain joins TRBV27 and TRBJ2-3; 7 bases align to TRBD2. The trim removed 5 bases at V and 2 bases at J, leaving 7 bases unmatched. From germline, CDR1 is MNHEY and CDR2 SMNVEV (reference sequence). The CDR3 contains 15 residues. The CDR3 spells CASSPPGTTTDTQYF. Written as DNA, the CDR3 is TGTGCCAGCAGTCCACCGGGGACTACCACAGATACGCAGTATTTT.

With respect to this clonotype: A much more abundant neighbour one base away suggests this may be a read error. This chain joins TRBV11-2 and TRBJ2-3; D is unresolved. CDR1 and CDR2 from the germline V gene are SGHAT and FQNNGV. This CDR3 comprises 15 residues. The CDR3 sequence is CAGSPEGLNTDTQYF. The CDR3, as DNA: TGTGCCGGCAGCCCCGAAGGGCTAAACACAGATACGCAGTATTTT.